The 21 T cell receptor beta chains listed next were all sequenced from one sample in a study of blood T cells in healthy people across ages. The authors ran a second PCR of about 7 to 11 cycles using a sample-barcoded 5' primer and a J-beta primer mix. MiXCR, run by TCRdb on the 5' RACE reads, gives a single entry per CDR3 protein. The table has over a million distinct CDR3 sequences, 35% to 50% seen once. The sample taken for sequencing was blood. These receptors originate from a woman aged 55 to 70 in good health.

The sample holds a few counts of this clonotype. CDR3 in amino acids: CSARDLRGFASTDTQYF. The CDR3 DNA reads TGCAGTGCTAGAGATCTGAGAGGCTTTGCTAGCACAGATACGCAGTATTTT. V usage is TRBV20-1 and J usage is TRBJ2-3; D is uncertain. Germline V gene sequence: CDR1 DFQATT, CDR2 SNEGSKA (reference sequence). This CDR3 has 17 amino acids. V was clipped by 0 bases and J by 0 bases, with 16 bases between them.

This rearrangement joins TRBV10-3 to TRBJ2-4; 7 positions agree with TRBD1. Near its end, the DNA agrees better with TRBJ2-7, so the J call may be wrong. Germline V lookup: CDR1 ENHRY, CDR2 SYGVKD. The CDR3 contains 13 residues. The CDR3 sequence is CAITPDRAYEQYF. The CDR3 DNA follows: TGTGCCATCACGCCCGACAGGGCCTACGAGCAGTACTTC.

The chain joins TRBV7-3 to TRBJ2-2, with 7 positions matching TRBD2. The CDR3 has 16 amino acids. Germline V gene lookup returns CDR1 SGHTA and CDR2 FQGTGA. V shed 2 bases, J shed 9 bases, and the junction held 12 bases outside the gene matches. CDR3 in amino acids: CASSLDSGEGFRELFF. CDR3 sequence (DNA): TGTGCCAGCAGCTTAGATTCCGGGGAGGGGTTCCGGGAGCTGTTTTTT.

This clonotype was observed a few times. The chain is built from TRBV7-9 and TRBJ2-7; the D is unclear. V shed 4 bases and J shed 5 bases, with 18 bases lying between them. The CDR3 is 15 amino acids. Germline values: CDR1 SEHNR, CDR2 FQNEAQ (reference sequence). As DNA, the CDR3 is TGTGCCAGCAGCTCGGCGAGTCCTTTTGGCCACGAGCAGTACTTC. It yields the protein CASSSASPFGHEQYF.

A few counts support this clonotype. This sequence joins TRBV29-1 and TRBJ2-5; TRBD1 or TRBD2 may be the D gene (5 bases each). V dropped 1 base and J dropped 0 bases, with 6 bases sitting between them. This CDR3 has 13 residues. From germline, CDR1 is SQVTM and CDR2 ANQGSEA. CDR3 protein: CSVEGGYQETQYF. CDR3 nucleotide sequence: TGCAGCGTTGAAGGGGGGTACCAAGAGACCCAGTACTTC. Full variable domain (remainder filled in from reference TRBV29-1 and TRBJ2-5): SAVISQKPSRDICQRGTSLTIQCQVDSQVTMMFWYRQQPGQSLTLIATANQGSEATYESGFVIDKFPISRPNLTFSTLTVSNMSPEDSSIYLCSVEGGYQETQYFGPGTRLLVL.

The rearrangement joins TRBV20-1 to TRBJ2-7; D is perhaps TRBD1 or TRBD2 (5 bases each). The V and J ends lost 3 bases and 6 bases respectively, with 12 bases between them. CDR1 is DFQATT, CDR2 SNEGSKA, per germline (reference sequence). CDR3 size: 12 residues. Here the CDR3 reads CSARGEPSEQYF. The CDR3 DNA follows: TGCAGTGCTAGGGGGGAGCCTAGCGAGCAGTACTTC.

The chain joins TRBV20-1 to TRBJ2-7; D may be TRBD1 or TRBD2 (5 bases each). From germline, CDR1 is DFQATT and CDR2 SNEGSKA (reference sequence). The length of the CDR3 is 14 residues. V was cut by 0 bases and J by 0 bases, with 9 bases left in between. CDR3 residues: CSARDAGASYEQYF. CDR3 sequence (DNA): TGCAGTGCTAGAGATGCCGGGGCCTCCTACGAGCAGTACTTC.

The chain uses TRBV7-9 and TRBJ2-1, with 8 bases fitting TRBD2. This CDR3 has 15 amino acids. Trimming at V came to 5 bases and at J to 8 bases, leaving 11 bases not matched to a gene. Germline V gene data show CDR1 as SEHNR and CDR2 as FQNEAQ (reference sequence). The CDR3 is CASSPGTRRTDEQFF. The CDR3 DNA is TGTGCCAGCAGCCCCGGGACTAGACGGACGGATGAGCAGTTCTTC.

This clonotype was found once. At one end the junction does not follow the germline gene, possibly because of a read error. The chain carries TRBV2 and TRBJ2-5; D remains unclear. The germline V gene encodes CDR1 SNHLY and CDR2 FYNNEI. The CDR3 extends over 12 amino acids. CDR3 sequence (DNA): TGTGCCAGTATCCGGCCACAAGGGACCCAGTACTTC. Its protein product is CASIRPQGTQYF.

The table lists this clonotype with a few counts. J is TRBJ2-5 and V is TRBV28; D is uncertain. The CDR3 runs 13 residues. Per the germline V gene, CDR1 is MDHEN and CDR2 is SYDVKM. V was shortened by 1 base and J by 13 bases, with 16 bases between the two germline ends. CDR3: CASSLSAADIGYF. As DNA, the CDR3 is TGTGCCAGCAGTTTATCCGCGGCGGATATTGGGTACTTC.

The chain has TRBV27 and TRBJ2-4; 9 nucleotides line up with TRBD2. V dropped 11 bases and J dropped 7; count of bases not matched to a gene: 15. Germline V gene sequence: CDR1 MNHEY, CDR2 SMNVEV (reference sequence). This CDR3 has 15 residues. The DNA of the CDR3 is TGTGCCGGTCCGTTTGGAGGCGGGAGGGGGAACATTCAGTACTTC. This translates into CAGPFGGGRGNIQYF.

The chain combines TRBV9 with TRBJ2-2; TRBD2 matches at 12 bases. The germline V gene has CDR1 SGDLS and CDR2 YYNGEE. V trimming: 0 bases; J trimming: 7 bases; junction bases outside the gene matches: 7. This CDR3 region has 17 residues. The CDR3 spells CASSVGRLAGVVGELFF. CDR3 sequence (DNA): TGTGCCAGCAGCGTAGGTCGACTAGCGGGAGTCGTCGGGGAGCTGTTTTTT.

V gene TRBV7-9 combines with J gene TRBJ2-4; the D is unclear. The J call is uncertain, as TRBJ2-7 better fits the DNA end. The CDR3 has 11 amino acids. Per the germline V gene, CDR1 is SEHNR and CDR2 is FQNEAQ (reference sequence). CDR3 protein: CASSPLPEQYF. The CDR3 region has the DNA TGTGCCAGCAGCCCCCTCCCCGAGCAGTACTTC.

This clonotype has more than one count but fewer than ten. The genes are TRBV20-1 and TRBJ2-5; the D gene could be TRBD1 or TRBD2 (5 bases each). The CDR3 extends over 13 amino acids. Trimming took 5 bases from V and 5 from J, leaving 15 bases between them. CDR1 and CDR2 (germline): DFQATT, SNEGSKA (reference sequence). CDR3 nucleotide sequence: TGCAGTGCTCCCCGGGACCAAATCGAGACCCAGTACTTC. It encodes CSAPRDQIETQYF.

CDR3 nucleotide sequence: TGTGCCAGCAGCCACGTCGAGCAGAAAGCTGGAAACACCATATATTTT. As protein: CASSHVEQKAGNTIYF. The chain recombines TRBV14 with TRBJ1-3; no clear D. V gave up 3 bases and J gave up 2 bases, with 14 bases separating them. CDR1 is SGHDN, CDR2 FVKESK, per germline. The length of the CDR3 is 16 residues.

This clonotype was seen more than once but under ten times. The chain uses TRBV6-1 and TRBJ2-7; possible D gene TRBD2, 6 bases. The CDR3 has 15 residues. The V end lost 5 bases, the J end lost 1 base, and 15 bases lay between the germline ends. Germline values: CDR1 MNHNS, CDR2 SASEGT. CDR3 sequence reads: CASSRGTPGSYEQYF. CDR3 coding DNA: TGTGCCAGCAGTCGCGGGACTCCTGGGTCCTACGAGCAGTACTTC.

The rearrangement joins TRBV4-1 to TRBJ1-1; 8 nucleotides match TRBD1. The germline gives CDR1 MGHRA, CDR2 YSYEKL. V lost 2 bases to trimming and J lost 1 base; unmatched junction nucleotides: 9. This CDR3 contains 17 residues. CDR3 bases: TGCGCCAGCAGCCAACTAGGGACAGGCCTCGGGAACACTGAAGCTTTCTTT. Protein sequence: CASSQLGTGLGNTEAFF.

This clonotype was detected only once. Germline and junction disagree at one end, which may indicate a read error. This chain joins TRBV12-3 or TRBV12-4 and TRBJ2-5, with 7 nucleotides matching TRBD2. CDR3 length: 15 residues. Here the CDR3 DNA reads TGTGCCAGCAGTCCTGGGGGGGTGCTACAAGAAACCCAGTACTTC. It specifies CASSPGGVLQETQYF.

This chain uses TRBV5-1 with TRBJ2-5; 11 bases map to TRBD2. CDR1 and CDR2 (germline): SGHRS, YFSETQ. The CDR3 extends over 16 amino acids. Unmatched junction bases numbered 10, after V lost 4 bases and J lost 5 bases. CDR3 sequence (DNA): TGCGCCAGCAGCGTTGAACTAGCGGGAGTTGGGGAGACCCAGTACTTC. Translation gives CASSVELAGVGETQYF.

The V call is TRBV4-1, the J call TRBJ2-1, with TRBD2 matching 8 bases. CDR3 size: 15 residues. Trimming took 6 bases from V and 6 from J; bases not matched to a gene: 10. From germline, CDR1 is MGHRA and CDR2 YSYEKL. CDR3 region: CASRGGLVGSNEQFF. For the CDR3, the DNA is TGCGCCAGCAGGGGGGGACTAGTGGGGAGCAATGAGCAGTTCTTC.

This chain uses TRBV6-2 or TRBV6-3 with TRBJ1-2; tentative D call: TRBD1 (5 bases). Trimming cost V 2 bases and J 1 base, with 8 bases left between them. This CDR3 spans 14 amino acids. Germline V lookup: CDR1 MNHEY, CDR2 SVGEGT. This CDR3 reads CASSYVGGNYGYTF. DNA for the CDR3: TGTGCCAGCAGTTACGTTGGGGGTAACTATGGCTACACCTTC.